This record covers a single T cell receptor (beta chain). Its binding antigen is unknown. Base qualities are not at hand, and no much larger clone is one base apart. TCRbeta CDR3 regions were amplified from genomic DNA using the immunoSEQ Assay, a bias-controlled multiplex PCR. Per the authors' processing: The number of nucleated cells in each sample was estimated from the amplification of reference gene primers within the assay. To quantify the absolute abundance of each unique TCRbeta CDR3 rearrangement, sequence reads were collapsed and filtered. Productive Simpson clonality was computed per sample as the square root of Simpson's diversity index over productive rearrangements. The source is immuneACCESS, and TCRdb retained only in-frame sequences with V and J called. Part of the clones is not carried over; for the studies checked, unresolved V genes explain less than half of this, and the remainder is unexplained. V, J and clone size are those of that table, while D and trimming were read from the DNA. The sample includes 45,000 or so clones, with roughly 86% observed a single time. The ten largest make up roughly 2.1% of the sample.

Whole blood was collected in K2EDTA tubes by collaborating institutions according to the institutions' own protocols. For TCRbeta analysis, collaborators shipped samples as frozen whole blood, isolated PBMCs, or DNA extracted from either of those sample types. From cysteine to phenylalanine, the CDR3 is 14 amino acids long. Kept here is only the CDR3 DNA, which spans 42 bases and is read in frame from base 1. V loses 4 bases at its end and J loses 4 bases; junction bases beyond the gene matches: 6. Based on the germline V gene (reference sequence), the CDR1 and CDR2 sequences are LGHDT and YNNKEL. This sample stems from a study of blood T cell repertoires in COVID-19 (dated by TCRdb to 2020 to 2022). About the full investigation: Collaborator samples came from the United States, Italy and Spain and covered acute and convalescent phases of COVID-19. The prospective study material was composed of cDNA or gDNA derived from T cells, B-cell-depleted T cells, or PBMCs. The dataset comprised deeply sampled blood TCRbeta repertoires from subjects exposed to, actively infected with, or recovered from COVID-19. The repertoires were released in a freely available public database meant as a resource for research on the immune response to SARS-CoV-2. The samples were drawn from two sources: the first 160 participants of the ongoing ImmuneRACE study, and some 1,300 subjects contributed by 6 global collaborators. Sample metadata almost always included a de-identified subject ID, COVID-19 status, age in years and sex. Where available, HLA class I and class II types were obtained from metadata supplied by the sample provider rather than from assay-based typing.

Results the study describes overall, beyond this receptor: How much clinical and demographic metadata was included differed by source and by participant, and the metadata was provided uncurated.

The chain couples TRBV3-1 (or the pseudogene TRBV3-2) to TRBJ1-2; a stretch of 7 junction bases matches TRBD1. Sequenced material: peripheral blood. The origin of this receptor is an older woman with acute or convalescent COVID-19. The sequenced DNA: TGTGCCAGCAGCCGGGGACAGAATGGCTATGGCTACACCTTC. Its amino acids are CASSRGQNGYGYTF.